This record looks at one T cell receptor beta chain sequence and its context. This record belongs to a study of control samples from healthy donors and cancer patients. Trimming cost V 2 bases and J 8 bases, with 9 bases left between them. There are 11 residues in the CDR3. The germline V gene encodes CDR1 GTSNPN and CDR2 SVGIG (reference sequence). Here immunoSEQ multiplex PCR was the method, and the copy in TCRdb shows in-frame clones only, minus some. Of 150,000 or so clones in the sample, over 85% were seen once. The rearrangement links TRBV30 to TRBJ1-1; D remains unclear. The source material was blood. The receptor's source is a man aged 18 to 29 in good health. For the CDR3, the DNA is TGTGCCTGGAGTAGCCCCATGGAAGCTTTCTTT. Protein sequence: CAWSSPMEAFF. The complete variable domain, with remaining parts taken from reference TRBV30 and TRBJ1-1, reads SQTIHQWPATLVQPVGSPLSLECTVEGTSNPNLYWYRQAAGRGLQLLFYSVGIGQISSEVPQNLSASRPQDRQFILSSKKLLLSDSGFYLCAWSSPMEAFFGQGTRLTVV.